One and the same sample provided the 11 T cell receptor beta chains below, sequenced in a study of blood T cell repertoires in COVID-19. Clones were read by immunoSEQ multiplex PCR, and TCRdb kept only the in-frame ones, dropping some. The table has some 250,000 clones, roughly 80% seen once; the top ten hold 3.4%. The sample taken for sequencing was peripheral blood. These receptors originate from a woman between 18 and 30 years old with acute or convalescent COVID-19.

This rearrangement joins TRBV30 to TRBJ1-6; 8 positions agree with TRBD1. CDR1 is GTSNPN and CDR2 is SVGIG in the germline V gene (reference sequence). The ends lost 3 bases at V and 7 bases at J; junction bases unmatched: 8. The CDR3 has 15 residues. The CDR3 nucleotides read TGTGCCTGGAGAAGACAGGGGCATTCCAATTCACCCCTCCACTTT. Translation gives CAWRRQGHSNSPLHF.

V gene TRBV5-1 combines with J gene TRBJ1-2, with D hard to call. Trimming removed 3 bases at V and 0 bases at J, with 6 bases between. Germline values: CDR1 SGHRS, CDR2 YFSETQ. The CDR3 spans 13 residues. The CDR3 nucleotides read TGCGCCAGCAGCTATGACACTAACTATGGCTACACCTTC. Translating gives CASSYDTNYGYTF.

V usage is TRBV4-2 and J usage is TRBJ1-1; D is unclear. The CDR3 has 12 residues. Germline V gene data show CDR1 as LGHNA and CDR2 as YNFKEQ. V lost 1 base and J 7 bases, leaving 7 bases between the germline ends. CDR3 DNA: TGTGCCAGCAGCCAAGGGCAGGATGAAGCTTTCTTT. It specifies CASSQGQDEAFF.

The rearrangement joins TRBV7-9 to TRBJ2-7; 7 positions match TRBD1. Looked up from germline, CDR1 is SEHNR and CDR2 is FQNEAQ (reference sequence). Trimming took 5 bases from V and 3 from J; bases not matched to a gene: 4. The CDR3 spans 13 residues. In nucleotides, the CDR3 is TGTGCCAGCAGCCTCCGGGACAGCTACGAGCAGTACTTC. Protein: CASSLRDSYEQYF.

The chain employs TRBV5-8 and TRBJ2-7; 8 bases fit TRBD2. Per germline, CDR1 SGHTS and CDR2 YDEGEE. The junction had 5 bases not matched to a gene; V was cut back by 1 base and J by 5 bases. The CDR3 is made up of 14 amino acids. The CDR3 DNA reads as TGTGCCAGCAGCTTGTTTAGCGGGACCAACGAGCAGTACTTC. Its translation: CASSLFSGTNEQYF.

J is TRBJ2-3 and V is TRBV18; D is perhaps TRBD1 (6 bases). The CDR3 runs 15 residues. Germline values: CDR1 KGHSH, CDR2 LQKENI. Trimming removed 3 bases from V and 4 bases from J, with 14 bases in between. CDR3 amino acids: CASSPPAGVADTQYF. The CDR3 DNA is TGTGCCAGCTCACCTCCTGCAGGGGTGGCAGATACGCAGTATTTT.

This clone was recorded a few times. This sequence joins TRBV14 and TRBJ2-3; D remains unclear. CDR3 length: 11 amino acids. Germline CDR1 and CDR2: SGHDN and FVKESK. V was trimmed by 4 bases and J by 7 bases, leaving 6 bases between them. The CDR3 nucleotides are TGTGCCAGCAGCCGCGAATATACGCAGTATTTT. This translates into CASSREYTQYF.

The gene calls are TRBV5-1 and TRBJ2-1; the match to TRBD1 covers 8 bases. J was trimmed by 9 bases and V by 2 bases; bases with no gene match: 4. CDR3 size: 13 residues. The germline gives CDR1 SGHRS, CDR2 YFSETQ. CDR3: CASSLQGVTEQFF. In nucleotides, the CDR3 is TGCGCCAGCAGCTTACAGGGGGTCACTGAGCAGTTCTTC.

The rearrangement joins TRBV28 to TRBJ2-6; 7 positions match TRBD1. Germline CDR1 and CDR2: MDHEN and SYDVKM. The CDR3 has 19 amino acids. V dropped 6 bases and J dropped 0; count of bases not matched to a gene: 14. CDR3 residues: CASSSNRGARSSGANVLTF. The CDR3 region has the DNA TGTGCCAGCAGCTCCAACAGGGGCGCCCGAAGCTCTGGGGCCAACGTCCTGACTTTC.

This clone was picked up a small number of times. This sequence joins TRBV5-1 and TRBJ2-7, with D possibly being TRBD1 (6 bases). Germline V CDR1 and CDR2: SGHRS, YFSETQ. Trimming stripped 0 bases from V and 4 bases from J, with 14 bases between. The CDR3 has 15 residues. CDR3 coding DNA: TGCGCCAGCAGCTTGGCCCCGGACAGTTCTTACGAGCAGTACTTC. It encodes CASSLAPDSSYEQYF.

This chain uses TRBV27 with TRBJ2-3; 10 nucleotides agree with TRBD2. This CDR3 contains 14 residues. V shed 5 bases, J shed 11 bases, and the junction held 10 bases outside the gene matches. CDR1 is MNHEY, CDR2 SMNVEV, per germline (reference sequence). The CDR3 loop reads CASSASGRSLEQYF. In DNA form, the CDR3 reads TGTGCCAGCAGTGCTAGCGGGAGAAGCTTGGAGCAGTATTTT.